This T cell receptor beta chain came from a study of graft-versus-host responses after intestinal transplantation. On the study more broadly: Recipients were all induced with anti-thymocyte globulin, then given tacrolimus and steroids for about three years. Findings and caveats of the study: Among recipient marrow samples, GvH clones were found; some appeared first in ileum or blood.

Method: immunoSEQ multiplex PCR; TCRdb's copy keeps in-frame clones and lacks some. The sample yields tens of thousands of clones, approximately 94% seen once. As for this clone: Its antigen is as yet unknown.

Deletions cut 4 bases from V and 5 bases from J, with 7 bases between. Looked up from germline, CDR1 is SQVTM and CDR2 is ANQGSEA. The CDR3 has 11 amino acids. This receptor was taken from a human donor who was the organ donor for an intestinal transplant. The material sequenced was unstimulated CD4+ T cells sorted from spleen or lymph node cells, taken before transplant. The rearrangement joins TRBV29-1 to TRBJ2-3; no clear D. Here the CDR3 reads CSVGPLDTQYF. The CDR3 DNA reads TGCAGCGTTGGACCACTAGATACGCAGTATTTT.